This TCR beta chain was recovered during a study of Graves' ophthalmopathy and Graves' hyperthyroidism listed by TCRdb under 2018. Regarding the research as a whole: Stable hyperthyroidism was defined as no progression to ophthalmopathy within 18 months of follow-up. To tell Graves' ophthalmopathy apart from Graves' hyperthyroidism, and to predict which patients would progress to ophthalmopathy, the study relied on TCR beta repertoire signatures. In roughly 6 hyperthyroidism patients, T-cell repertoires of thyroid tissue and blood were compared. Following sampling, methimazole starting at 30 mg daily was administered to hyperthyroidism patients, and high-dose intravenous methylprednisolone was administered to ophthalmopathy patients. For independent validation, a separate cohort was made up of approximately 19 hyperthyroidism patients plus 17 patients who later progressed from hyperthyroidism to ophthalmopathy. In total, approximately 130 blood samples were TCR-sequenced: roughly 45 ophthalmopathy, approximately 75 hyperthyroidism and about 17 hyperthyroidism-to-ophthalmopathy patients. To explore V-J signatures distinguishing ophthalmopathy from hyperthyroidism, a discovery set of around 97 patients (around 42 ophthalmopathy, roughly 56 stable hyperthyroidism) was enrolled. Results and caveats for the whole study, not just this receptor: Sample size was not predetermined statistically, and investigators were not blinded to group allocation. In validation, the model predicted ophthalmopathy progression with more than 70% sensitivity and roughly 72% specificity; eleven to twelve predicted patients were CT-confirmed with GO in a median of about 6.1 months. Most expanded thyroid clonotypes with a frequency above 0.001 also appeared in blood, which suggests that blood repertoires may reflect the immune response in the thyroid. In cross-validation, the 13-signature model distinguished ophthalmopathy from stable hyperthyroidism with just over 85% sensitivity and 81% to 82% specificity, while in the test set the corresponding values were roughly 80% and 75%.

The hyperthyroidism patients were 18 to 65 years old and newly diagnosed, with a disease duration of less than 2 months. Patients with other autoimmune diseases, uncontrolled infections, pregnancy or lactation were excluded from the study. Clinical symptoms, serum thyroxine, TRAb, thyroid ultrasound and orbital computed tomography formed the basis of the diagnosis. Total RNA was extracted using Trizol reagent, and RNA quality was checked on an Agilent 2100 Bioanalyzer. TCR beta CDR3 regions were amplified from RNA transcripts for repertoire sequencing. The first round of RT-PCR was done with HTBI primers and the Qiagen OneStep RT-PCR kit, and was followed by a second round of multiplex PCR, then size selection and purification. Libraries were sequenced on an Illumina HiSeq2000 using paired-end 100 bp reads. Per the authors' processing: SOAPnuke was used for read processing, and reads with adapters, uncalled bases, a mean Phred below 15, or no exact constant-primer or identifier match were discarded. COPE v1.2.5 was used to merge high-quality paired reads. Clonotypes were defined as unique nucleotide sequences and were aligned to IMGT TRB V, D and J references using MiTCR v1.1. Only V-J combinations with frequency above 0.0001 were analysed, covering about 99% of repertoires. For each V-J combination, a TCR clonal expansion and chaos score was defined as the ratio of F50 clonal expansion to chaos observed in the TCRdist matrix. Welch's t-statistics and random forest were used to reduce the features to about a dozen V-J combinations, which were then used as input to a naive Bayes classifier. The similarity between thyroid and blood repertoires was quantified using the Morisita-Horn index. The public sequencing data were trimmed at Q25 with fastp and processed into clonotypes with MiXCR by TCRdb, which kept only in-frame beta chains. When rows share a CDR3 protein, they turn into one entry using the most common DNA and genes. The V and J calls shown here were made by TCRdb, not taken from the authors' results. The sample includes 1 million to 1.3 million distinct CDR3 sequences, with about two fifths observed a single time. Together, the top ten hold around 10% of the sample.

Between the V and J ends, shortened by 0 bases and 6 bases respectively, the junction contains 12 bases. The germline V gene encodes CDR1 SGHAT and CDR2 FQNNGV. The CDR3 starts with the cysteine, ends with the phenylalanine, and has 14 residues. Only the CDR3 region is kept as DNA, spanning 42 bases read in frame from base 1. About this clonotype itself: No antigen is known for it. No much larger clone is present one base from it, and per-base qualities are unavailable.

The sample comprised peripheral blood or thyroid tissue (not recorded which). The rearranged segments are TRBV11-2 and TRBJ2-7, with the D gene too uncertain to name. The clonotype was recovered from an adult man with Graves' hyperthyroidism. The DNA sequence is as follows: TGTGCCAGCAGCTTAGATCTCTCCAGACGCGAGCAGTACTTC. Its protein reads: CASSLDLSRREQYF.